The 27 T cell receptor beta chains in this list originate from one sample, sequenced in a study of control samples from healthy donors and cancer patients. The protocol was immunoSEQ multiplex PCR, while the TCRdb copy is restricted to in-frame clones and leaves out a portion. Among approximately 150,000 clones listed, 96% were seen once. Sequencing was carried out using blood. All receptors come from a woman in her twenties or thirties in good health.

The V call is TRBV28, the J call TRBJ1-2; TRBD1 agrees at 7 bases. The trim removed 3 bases at V and 8 bases at J, leaving 6 bases unmatched. Germline loops: CDR1 MDHEN, CDR2 SYDVKM. The CDR3 contains 13 residues. The CDR3: CASSFPTGQGYTF. For the CDR3, the DNA is TGTGCCAGCAGTTTTCCGACAGGGCAAGGCTACACCTTC.

The chain employs TRBV9 and TRBJ2-7; possibly TRBD1 for D (6 bases). The germline gives CDR1 SGDLS, CDR2 YYNGEE. V shed 0 bases and J shed 4 bases, with 14 bases lying between them. This CDR3 region has 15 residues. The CDR3 loop is CASSVGGGDYYEQYF. CDR3 DNA sequence: TGTGCCAGCAGCGTAGGAGGGGGTGACTATTACGAGCAGTACTTC.

The V and J genes are TRBV4-1 and TRBJ2-7; tentative D call: TRBD1 (6 bases). CDR3 length: 15 residues. The germline V gene has CDR1 MGHRA and CDR2 YSYEKL. V lost 0 bases, J lost 0 bases, and 9 bases lay in between. This CDR3 reads CASSQEQGSSYEQYF. Written as DNA, the CDR3 is TGCGCCAGCAGCCAAGAACAGGGCTCCTCCTACGAGCAGTACTTC.

The rearrangement uses TRBV7-8 and TRBJ2-5, with D possibly matching TRBD2 (5 bases). Germline V gene lookup returns CDR1 SGHVS and CDR2 FQNEAQ. V shed 1 base and J shed 5 bases, with 20 bases lying between them. The CDR3 contains 17 residues. The CDR3 region is CASSLVRARDPGETQYF. For the CDR3, the DNA is TGTGCCAGCAGCTTAGTCCGGGCCCGGGATCCGGGGGAGACCCAGTACTTC.

The rearrangement joins TRBV6-2 or TRBV6-3 to TRBJ2-1; unclear D gene. This CDR3 comprises 12 residues. V shed 5 bases and J shed 2 bases, with 4 bases lying between them. Germline V CDR1 and CDR2: MNHEY, SVGEGT. The CDR3 region has the DNA TGTGCCAGCAGTAGGGCCTACAATGAGCAGTTCTTC. It codes for CASSRAYNEQFF.

The V call is TRBV4-1, the J call TRBJ2-4, with TRBD1 matching 11 bases. The CDR3 is 20 amino acids. Germline V gene data show CDR1 as MGHRA and CDR2 as YSYEKL. V trimming: 4 bases; J trimming: 0 bases; junction bases outside the gene matches: 14. CDR3 bases: TGCGCCAGCAGCCCCTGGGCCTTGGACAGGGGGCTCTCAGCCAAAAACATTCAGTACTTC. Encoded protein: CASSPWALDRGLSAKNIQYF.

The count of this clone is one. The chain couples TRBV5-5 to TRBJ2-1, with 12 bases identical to TRBD2. The CDR3 covers 16 residues. The germline V gene has CDR1 SGHKS and CDR2 YYEKEE (reference sequence). V was clipped by 4 bases and J by 1 base; unmatched bases: 3. The CDR3 spells CASSPGLAGSYNEQFF. CDR3 in DNA: TGTGCCAGCAGCCCCGGACTAGCGGGGTCCTACAATGAGCAGTTCTTC.

The chain combines TRBV10-1 with TRBJ1-1; D perhaps matches TRBD1 (5 bases). The CDR3 totals 12 residues. Germline values: CDR1 WNHNN, CDR2 SYGVQD (reference sequence). The V end lost 3 bases, the J end lost 11 bases, and 13 bases lay between the germline ends. The CDR3 coding sequence is TGCGCCAGCAGTGACAAGTTCGAGGGGGCTTTCTTT. Translated: CASSDKFEGAFF.

The V call is TRBV6-2 or TRBV6-3, the J call TRBJ2-3; 7 nucleotides line up with TRBD1. CDR3 size: 15 residues. V dropped 2 bases and J dropped 3; count of bases not matched to a gene: 5. Germline V gene sequence: CDR1 MNHEY, CDR2 SVGEGT. DNA for the CDR3: TGTGCCAGCAGTTACCCCAGGGGGATAACAGATACGCAGTATTTT. It translates to CASSYPRGITDTQYF.

The V gene is TRBV5-6, the J gene TRBJ1-2; tentative D call: TRBD1 (5 bases). Looked up from germline, CDR1 is SGHDT and CDR2 is YYEEEE. V lost 2 bases and J 0 bases, leaving 8 bases between the germline ends. This CDR3 spans 14 amino acids. The CDR3 DNA reads as TGTGCCAGCAGCTTCCTGACAGCTAACTATGGCTACACCTTC. Its protein product is CASSFLTANYGYTF.

V usage is TRBV6-5 and J usage is TRBJ1-2; TRBD1 matches 7 bases. This CDR3 has 14 amino acids. The germline gives CDR1 MNHEY, CDR2 SVGAGI. J lost 6 bases, V lost 6 bases, and 10 bases had no gene match. The CDR3 nucleotides read TGTGCCAGCAGCTCTCGACAGGGATCGGATGGCTACACCTTC. Protein sequence: CASSSRQGSDGYTF.

The chain recombines TRBV28 with TRBJ2-7; 7 nucleotides match TRBD2. Per germline, CDR1 MDHEN and CDR2 SYDVKM. Unmatched junction bases numbered 10, after V lost 5 bases and J lost 3 bases. This CDR3 has 15 amino acids. The CDR3, as DNA: TGTGCCAGCAGTGGGGGGGAGGGGCCCTACTACGAGCAGTACTTC. It specifies CASSGGEGPYYEQYF.

The chain uses TRBV10-3 and TRBJ2-7; 8 bases agree with TRBD1. This CDR3 contains 18 residues. The V and J ends lost 0 bases and 2 bases, in that order; junction bases with no gene match: 12. CDR1 ENHRY and CDR2 SYGVKD come from the germline V gene. CDR3 DNA sequence: TGTGCCATCAGTGAGTCTGGACAGGGACAGAAGAACACCTACGAGCAGTACTTC. Protein product: CAISESGQGQKNTYEQYF.

The CDR3 reads CASTSPPRVPGELFF. The CDR3 region has the DNA TGTGCCAGCACTTCCCCCCCTAGGGTTCCCGGGGAGCTGTTTTTT. The chain has TRBV28 and TRBJ2-2; D not resolved. CDR1 and CDR2 from the germline V gene are MDHEN and SYDVKM. Deletions cut 7 bases from V and 6 bases from J, with 18 bases between. There are 15 residues in the CDR3.

This chain uses TRBV9 with TRBJ2-1; D is tentatively TRBD1 or TRBD2 (7 bases each). Germline V lookup: CDR1 SGDLS, CDR2 YYNGEE. Trimming shortened V by 6 bases and J by 2 bases, and 15 bases separated the two germline ends. The CDR3 length is 15 residues. CDR3 sequence: CASNPRGGAYNEQFF. The CDR3 nucleotides are TGTGCCAGCAACCCCAGGGGGGGGGCCTACAATGAGCAGTTCTTC.

The V and J genes are TRBV6-6 and TRBJ1-2, with D maybe TRBD1 (6 bases). Germline CDR1 is MNHNY and CDR2 is SVGAGI (reference sequence). CDR3 length: 16 residues. The ends were cut back, 0 bases at V and 8 bases at J, with 19 bases in the middle. CDR3 protein: CASSYSGTTWASGYTF. CDR3 bases: TGTGCCAGCAGTTACTCGGGGACAACCTGGGCGTCAGGCTACACCTTC.

The chain combines TRBV19 with TRBJ2-3, with D possibly being TRBD2 (7 bases). With 2 bases removed from V and 8 bases from J, the gap between germline ends came to 23 bases. The germline V gene encodes CDR1 LNHDA and CDR2 SQIVND (reference sequence). The CDR3 sequence is 17 residues long. The CDR3 loop reads CASSIPDRNLPGGTQYF. The CDR3, as DNA: TGTGCCAGTAGTATACCGGACAGAAACCTACCGGGGGGTACGCAGTATTTT.

This chain links TRBV7-8 with TRBJ2-2; D not resolved. Trimming took off 3 bases at V and 5 bases at J, with 13 bases between the two ends. The CDR3 runs 15 residues. The germline CDR1 and CDR2 sequences are SGHVS and FQNEAQ. DNA of the CDR3: TGTGCCAGCAGCTTTCGGGCGGATGGGACCGGGGAGCTGTTTTTT. Translating gives CASSFRADGTGELFF.

This chain joins TRBV21-1 and TRBJ2-2; the D call of TRBD2 is as the table states it, not checked on the DNA. TRBV21-1 is noted as a pseudogene. The CDR3 covers 15 residues. The DNA for the CDR3 is TGTGCCTCGAAACGGGGGAGGGACAACACCGGGGAGCTGTTTTTT. Amino acid sequence: CASKRGRDNTGELFF.

The V and J genes are TRBV5-4 and TRBJ2-7, with D perhaps TRBD1 or TRBD2 (5 bases each). The CDR3 sequence is 13 residues long. The V end lost 4 bases, the J end lost 3 bases, and 11 bases lay between the germline ends. Germline loops: CDR1 SGHNT, CDR2 YYREEE (reference sequence). CDR3 sequence (DNA): TGTGCCAGCAGCGGGGGACGGGGCTACGAGCAGTACTTC. Translated: CASSGGRGYEQYF.

The chain carries TRBV11-2 and TRBJ1-1; D gene uncertain. V was pared by 2 bases and J by 3 bases, with 7 bases between. The germline V gene has CDR1 SGHAT and CDR2 FQNNGV. This CDR3 contains 13 residues. The CDR3 coding sequence is TGTGCCAGCAGCTTAAACGGTGACACTGAAGCTTTCTTT. This gives the protein CASSLNGDTEAFF.

The CDR3 nucleotides are TGTGCCATCAAACGGGAGGGCGGAACCGGGGAGCTGTTTTTT. Its protein is CAIKREGGTGELFF. V and J are TRBV10-3 and TRBJ2-2, with 8 nucleotides matching TRBD2. This CDR3 is built from 14 residues. With 7 bases clipped from V and 5 bases from J, the junction kept 6 bases outside the gene matches. Germline V gene data show CDR1 as ENHRY and CDR2 as SYGVKD.

The V and J genes are TRBV5-1 and TRBJ1-2, with 7 positions matching TRBD1. V shed 0 bases and J 3 bases; nucleotides not matched to a gene: 2. This CDR3 has 14 residues. The germline V gene encodes CDR1 SGHRS and CDR2 YFSETQ. The CDR3 DNA reads as TGCGCCAGCAGCTTGGCCGGGACAGACTATGGCTACACCTTC. This sequence encodes CASSLAGTDYGYTF.

The rearrangement links TRBV19 to TRBJ2-1; maybe TRBD1 (6 bases). CDR1 and CDR2 from the germline V gene are LNHDA and SQIVND (reference sequence). The V gene lost 3 bases and the J gene lost 5 bases, with 11 bases spanning the gap. There are 14 residues in the CDR3. The CDR3 DNA reads as TGTGCCAGTAGTATTAGGACAGTGAACAATGAGCAGTTCTTC. Residues: CASSIRTVNNEQFF.

The chain recombines TRBV27 with TRBJ2-2; D gene unclear. Germline CDR1 reads MNHEY; CDR2 reads SMNVEV (reference sequence). The CDR3 extends over 16 amino acids. Trimming removed 3 bases at V and 2 bases at J, with 13 bases between. The chain's CDR3 is CASSFSYSVNTGELFF. Written as DNA, the CDR3 is TGTGCCAGCAGTTTTTCGTACAGCGTCAACACCGGGGAGCTGTTTTTT.

V gene TRBV6-5 combines with J gene TRBJ2-7; no firm D call. CDR3 length: 14 residues. Germline CDR1 is MNHEY and CDR2 is SVGAGI. V gave up 0 bases and J gave up 0 bases, with 6 bases separating them. CDR3 loop: CASSYSEISYEQYF. DNA for the CDR3: TGTGCCAGCAGTTACTCGGAGATCTCCTACGAGCAGTACTTC.

The gene calls are TRBV28 and TRBJ1-5; D perhaps matches TRBD1 (5 bases). V lost 6 bases, J lost 4 bases, and 19 bases lay in between. CDR1 and CDR2 from the germline V gene are MDHEN and SYDVKM. CDR3 length: 16 amino acids. CDR3 sequence (DNA): TGTGCCAGCAGGGATAGGGGTCGGCACCAGAATCAGCCCCAGCATTTT. Translating gives CASRDRGRHQNQPQHF.